This is a list of T cell receptor beta chains from one sample in a study of blood T cell repertoires in COVID-19. Clones were read by immunoSEQ multiplex PCR, and TCRdb kept only the in-frame ones, dropping some. The sample includes 200,000 to 250,000 clones, around 87% seen only once; the top ten take around 2.7%. Specimen: peripheral blood. These receptors were taken from a man in his sixties with acute or convalescent COVID-19. Each CDR3 is given with its conserved first and last residue. Each record gives: J gene, D gene, CDR3 length, clone size, V gene, CDR3 DNA, CDR3 protein. D genes are given only for firm matches. Part of the rows lack a size; the others show once, few, many or a class for expanded clones.

>TRBJ2-1|TRBD1|19|-|TRBV11-3
TGTGCCAGCAGCTTAGGCCTTGGGCGGACAGGGTTAGGGTACAATGAGCAGTTCTTC
CASSLGLGRTGLGYNEQFF
>TRBJ1-2|TRBD1|16|-|TRBV4-2
TGTGCCAGCAGCCAAGATCGGGACAGAACTTTCTATGGCTACACCTTC
CASSQDRDRTFYGYTF
>TRBJ1-5|TRBD1|17|-|TRBV5-8
TGTGCCAGCAGCCTCATGGGGACAGGGGGCTTCAATCAGCCCCAGCATTTT
CASSLMGTGGFNQPQHF
>TRBJ2-5|TRBD1|17|-|TRBV18
TGTGCCAGCTCACCAAATACCCAGACAGGGGATGGGGAGACCCAGTACTTC
CASSPNTQTGDGETQYF
>TRBJ1-2|-|13|-|TRBV5-1
TGCGCCAGCAGCTTGGGGCAGGGAAATGGCTACACCTTC
CASSLGQGNGYTF
>TRBJ2-2|-|14|-|TRBV4-3
TGCGCCAGCAGCCAGGGGGGAGACACCGGGGAGCTGTTTTTT
CASSQGGDTGELFF
>TRBJ2-5|TRBD2|15|-|TRBV9
TGTGCCAGCAGCGTAGGGGCGGGGGGGCGAGAGACCCAGTACTTC
CASSVGAGGRETQYF
>TRBJ2-1|-|15|once|TRBV7-7
TGTGCCAGCAGCCCAGGGGCCTACTCCTACAATGAGCAGTTCTTC
CASSPGAYSYNEQFF
>TRBJ1-1|-|14|-|TRBV9
TGTGCCAGCAGCGTATTACGAGGGAACACTGAAGCTTTCTTT
CASSVLRGNTEAFF
>TRBJ1-6|TRBD1|17|-|TRBV19
TGTGCCAGTAGTATCCAGACAGGGGCAGGGTTTAATTCACCCCTCCACTTT
CASSIQTGAGFNSPLHF
>TRBJ1-1|TRBD1|15|-|TRBV28
TGTGCCAGCAGTGCCATGACAGGGGCGAACACTGAAGCTTTCTTT
CASSAMTGANTEAFF
>TRBJ2-3|-|17|-|TRBV9
TGTGCCAGCAGCGACCGATTCTACCCGGGGGACACAGATACGCAGTATTTT
CASSDRFYPGDTDTQYF
>TRBJ1-4|-|15|-|TRBV9
TGTGCCAGCAGCGGTCTAGGGGCCAATAATGAAAAACTGTTTTTT
CASSGLGANNEKLFF
>TRBJ1-2|-|12|-|TRBV6-5
TGTGCCAGCAGTCGCGGGACGAACGGCTACACCTTC
CASSRGTNGYTF
>TRBJ1-4|TRBD1|14|few|TRBV19
TGTGCCAGCCAGGGGGTACTTTCTAATGAAAAACTGTTTTTT
CASQGVLSNEKLFF
>TRBJ2-3|-|16|-|TRBV6-2/TRBV6-3
TGTGCCAGCAGTTACTCCTCGGTCCTAGCTACAGATACGCAGTATTTT
CASSYSSVLATDTQYF
>TRBJ2-5|-|14|-|TRBV28
TGTGCCAGCAGTTTAGAGGGCTGGGGAGAGACCCAGTACTTC
CASSLEGWGETQYF
>TRBJ2-7|TRBD1|15|-|TRBV5-6
TGTGCCAGCAGCATAAAACACAGGGGGCGTTACGAGCAGTACTTC
CASSIKHRGRYEQYF
>TRBJ2-1|-|17|-|TRBV10-1
TGCGCCAGCAGTGGGGTTGGGGGGACGAGCTCCTACAATGAGCAGTTCTTC
CASSGVGGTSSYNEQFF
>TRBJ2-2|-|12|-|TRBV20-1
TGCAGTGCTAGTCGGAGCACCGGGGAGCTGTTTTTT
CSASRSTGELFF
>TRBJ2-6|TRBD1|18|-|TRBV19
TGTGCCAGTAGTATATTAGGACAGGCTCTCTCTGGGGCCAACGTCCTGACTTTC
CASSILGQALSGANVLTF
>TRBJ1-1|TRBD1|14|-|TRBV6-5
TGTGCCAGCAGAGACAGGGGCCCCTCGGGTGAAGCTTTCTTT
CASRDRGPSGEAFF
>TRBJ1-1|-|12|few|TRBV12-5
TGTGCTAGTGGTTTCCGACAGGCTGAAGCTTTCTTT
CASGFRQAEAFF
>TRBJ1-2|-|13|-|TRBV6-5
TGTGCCAGCAAAACGGGGGGGAACTATGGCTACACCTTC
CASKTGGNYGYTF
>TRBJ1-4|-|15|-|TRBV6-5
TGTGCCAGCAGTTACGGAGGGGGGGTTAGGGAAAAACTGTTTTTT
CASSYGGGVREKLFF
>TRBJ2-2|-|14|-|TRBV6-5
TGTGCCAGCAGTTATTACAGGGCGGTCGGGGAGCTGTTTTTT
CASSYYRAVGELFF
>TRBJ1-2|-|15|-|TRBV4-3
TGCGCCAGCAGCCAAGACCTAGGAGGGGACTATGGCTACACCTTC
CASSQDLGGDYGYTF
>TRBJ2-7|-|15|-|TRBV11-3
TGTGCCAGCAGCGGGGACATAAGGTGCACCTACGAGCAGTACTTC
CASSGDIRCTYEQYF
>TRBJ1-1|-|13|-|TRBV10-1
TGCGCCAGCAGTGGACAGTTGAACACTGAAGCTTTCTTT
CASSGQLNTEAFF
>TRBJ1-2|TRBD1|14|-|TRBV5-1
TGCGCCAGCAGTAAGGACAGGGGGATTCAGGGCTACACCTTC
CASSKDRGIQGYTF
>TRBJ1-1|-|12|-|TRBV20-1
TGCAGTGCTAGTCGAGGGAACGCTGAAGCTTTCTTT
CSASRGNAEAFF
>TRBJ2-3|TRBD1|15|-|TRBV27
TGTGCCAGCAGTCCCTGGACAGGGGGCACAGATACGCAGTATTTT
CASSPWTGGTDTQYF
>TRBJ1-3|-|14|-|TRBV18
TGTGCCAGCTCACCACGCCAGGGTGGAAACACCATATATTTT
CASSPRQGGNTIYF
>TRBJ1-2|TRBD1|13|-|TRBV5-6
TGTGCCAGCAGCTTAGGGGGCAACTATGGCTACACCTTC
CASSLGGNYGYTF
>TRBJ2-5|-|15|-|TRBV7-2
TGTGCCAGCAGCTACGATTTAGGGCTAGCGGAGACCCAGTACTTC
CASSYDLGLAETQYF
>TRBJ2-7|TRBD2|16|-|TRBV7-9
TGTGCCAGCAGCTCTACTAGCGTACGCTCACCCTACGAGCAGTACTTC
CASSSTSVRSPYEQYF
>TRBJ1-5|TRBD1|15|few|TRBV7-2
TGTGCCAGCAGCTTCACAGGGGGCCTTGGTCAGCCCCAGCATTTT
CASSFTGGLGQPQHF
>TRBJ2-1|TRBD1|17|-|TRBV15
TGTGCCACCAGCACCCCGGGACAGGGCCACTCCTACAATGAGCAGTTCTTC
CATSTPGQGHSYNEQFF
>TRBJ1-6|-|15|-|TRBV27
TGTGCCAGCAGTCCCCTACGACAGGCTAATTCACCCCTCCACTTT
CASSPLRQANSPLHF
>TRBJ2-7|TRBD2|14|-|TRBV28
TGTGCCAGCAGTCGCGCTAGCGGGATCTACGAGCAGTACTTC
CASSRASGIYEQYF
>TRBJ2-1|TRBD2|11|-|TRBV2
TGTGCGGGGGGGGATTACAATGAGCAGTTCTTC
CAGGDYNEQFF
>TRBJ1-2|-|14|-|TRBV3-1/TRBV3-2
TGTGCCAGCAGCCAAGTGGGGCGTGGCTATGGCTACACCTTC
CASSQVGRGYGYTF
>TRBJ2-7|-|15|-|TRBV5-5
TGTGCCAGCAGCTTCGGAGGCCGAACAATTGGGGAGCAGTACTTC
CASSFGGRTIGEQYF
>TRBJ1-5|TRBD1|15|-|TRBV28
TGTGCCAGCAGTGGACAGGTTCGTTTAGACCAGCCCCAGCATTTT
CASSGQVRLDQPQHF
>TRBJ2-7|-|13|-|TRBV27
TGTGCCAGCAGTCCTCAAGGGGGCTACGAGCAGTACTTC
CASSPQGGYEQYF
>TRBJ2-4|-|20|once|TRBV19
TGTGCCAGTAGGAGAGGGGGGGAGGCGGCCCAGGGGATGGCCAAAAACATTCAGTACTTC
CASRRGGEAAQGMAKNIQYF
>TRBJ1-1|-|13|-|TRBV6-1
TGTGCCAGCAGTGAAGACGGGAACACTGAAGCTTTCTTT
CASSEDGNTEAFF
>TRBJ1-1|TRBD1|15|-|TRBV11-2
TGTGCCAGCAGCTTAGTCAGGGGGCGGATGACTGAAGCTTTCTTT
CASSLVRGRMTEAFF